What follows describes a single TCR beta chain. Its antigen is not known. The record originates from a study of T cell responses to AZD1222 COVID-19 vaccine. Whole-study results and caveats: Epitopes outside B.1.351 and B.1.1.7 mutated regions reportedly drew nearly half of spike TCRs.

Clones were sequenced by immunoSEQ multiplex PCR, and TCRdb holds only the in-frame ones, with some missing. The data contain 150,000 or so clones, about 91% of them singletons. In germline, CDR1 is MGHRA, CDR2 YSYEKL. Unmatched junction bases numbered 8, after V lost 4 bases and J lost 4 bases. CDR3 length equals 17 residues. This material consisted of peripheral blood, taken 28 days after the second AZD1222 dose. The genes are TRBV4-1 and TRBJ2-1, with TRBD2 identical over 12 bases. The origin of this receptor is an adult who received the AZD1222 COVID-19 vaccine. In nucleotides, the CDR3 is TGCGCCAGCAGCCCGGGACTAGCGGGCACCTTGTACAATGAGCAGTTCTTC. It is translated as CASSPGLAGTLYNEQFF.